The rows below give T cell receptor beta chains drawn from one sample of a study of shared clonotypes between healthy human individuals. Assay: immunoSEQ multiplex PCR; the TCRdb copy retains only in-frame clones and omits some. The table includes around 2.5 million clones, 80% to 95% detected once. The sequenced sample was naive CD4+ T cells from PBMCs. These receptors all stem from a young man in good health. Some clones in this sample may be carry-over from other donors' samples. The CDR3 runs from the conserved cysteine through the conserved F or W. A D gene is named only where the DNA matches it firmly. Clone size, where shown, is once, few, many, or a class for clones that have expanded.

-	15	TRBD1	TRBV5-1	TRBJ2-7	CASSHITGGGYEQYF	TGCGCCAGCAGCCATATTACAGGGGGTGGCTACGAGCAGTACTTC
-	18	-	TRBV5-1	TRBJ2-1	CASSFLPLGSGSYNEQFF	TGCGCCAGCAGCTTTCTCCCCCTGGGTTCTGGCTCCTACAATGAGCAGTTCTTC
once	17	TRBD1	TRBV19	TRBJ1-2	CASSDSGTGRFNYGYTF	TGTGCCAGTAGTGATTCCGGGACAGGGCGTTTTAACTATGGCTACACCTTC
-	14	TRBD1	TRBV6-5	TRBJ1-1	CASSWDRGGTEAFF	TGTGCCAGCAGCTGGGACAGGGGAGGGACTGAAGCTTTCTTT
-	14	-	TRBV7-2	TRBJ2-7	CASSLVGAEDEQYF	TGTGCCAGCAGCTTAGTTGGGGCGGAGGACGAGCAGTACTTC
-	14	-	TRBV19	TRBJ1-5	CASGKGYGNQPQHF	TGTGCCAGTGGGAAGGGGTATGGGAATCAGCCCCAGCATTTT
once	15	TRBD1	TRBV4-2	TRBJ2-7	CASSSETGVPYEQYF	TGTGCCAGCAGCTCCGAGACAGGGGTACCCTACGAGCAGTACTTC
-	15	TRBD1	TRBV18	TRBJ1-4	CASSPRTGDGEKLFF	TGTGCCAGCTCGCCGAGGACAGGGGATGGGGAAAAACTGTTTTTT
-	16	-	TRBV18	TRBJ2-7	CASSPVGSPISNEQYF	TGTGCCAGCTCACCAGTGGGCAGCCCTATTTCGAACGAGCAGTACTTC
-	13	-	TRBV5-8	TRBJ1-2	CASNQDRPYGYTF	TGTGCCAGCAACCAGGACAGACCTTATGGCTACACCTTC
few	14	TRBD1	TRBV5-4	TRBJ1-5	CASSYDRAGQPQHF	TGTGCCAGCAGCTATGACAGGGCGGGACAGCCCCAGCATTTT
-	14	-	TRBV5-1	TRBJ1-5	CASSLTGTNQPQHF	TGCGCCAGCAGCTTGACAGGGACTAATCAGCCCCAGCATTTT
-	16	-	TRBV5-1	TRBJ2-7	CASSGAGGTLSYEQYF	TGCGCCAGCAGCGGAGCAGGAGGGACCCTCTCCTACGAGCAGTACTTC
-	15	TRBD2	TRBV7-8	TRBJ2-7	CASSLTTSPYYEQYF	TGTGCCAGCAGCTTAACGACTAGCCCGTACTACGAGCAGTACTTC
-	14	-	TRBV5-4	TRBJ1-1	CASSPTGRDTEAFF	TGTGCCAGCAGCCCTACGGGGAGGGACACTGAAGCTTTCTTT
once	17	-	TRBV10-3	TRBJ1-2	CAISEARDTSAGHGYTF	TGTGCCATCAGTGAGGCCCGGGACACCAGCGCAGGCCATGGCTACACCTTC
-	14	TRBD1	TRBV5-1	TRBJ1-3	CASSFGTGGNTIYF	TGCGCCAGCAGTTTTGGGACAGGAGGAAACACCATATATTTT
few	13	-	TRBV6-1	TRBJ1-5	CASRQGVGQPQHF	TGTGCCAGCAGGCAGGGTGTCGGTCAGCCCCAGCATTTT
-	15	-	TRBV7-2	TRBJ2-2	CASSLGSTGYGELFF	TGTGCCAGCAGCTTAGGGTCGACAGGCTACGGGGAGCTGTTTTTT
-	11	-	TRBV11-2	TRBJ2-3	CASSLRDTQYF	TGTGCCAGCAGCCTCCGGGATACGCAGTATTTT
-	19	-	TRBV21-1	TRBJ2-1	CASSKALGLAGADGDEQFF	TGTGCCAGCAGCAAAGCGCTGGGACTAGCGGGAGCAGACGGGGATGAGCAGTTCTTC
-	14	-	TRBV7-3	TRBJ2-7	CASSPGGSVGEQYF	TGTGCCAGCAGCCCGGGCGGCTCCGTCGGGGAGCAGTACTTC
-	15	-	TRBV4-1	TRBJ2-7	CASSQGLGLTYEQYF	TGCGCCAGCAGCCAAGGATTGGGGCTTACCTACGAGCAGTACTTC
-	14	-	TRBV28	TRBJ1-2	CASSLVGGDYGYTF	TGTGCCAGCAGTTTAGTGGGGGGCGACTATGGCTACACCTTC
few	16	-	TRBV30	TRBJ2-2	CAWSVSRTANTGELFF	TGTGCCTGGAGTGTATCGAGGACAGCCAACACCGGGGAGCTGTTTTTT
-	14	-	TRBV23-1	TRBJ2-5	CASSHPACRETQYF	TGCGCCAGCAGTCACCCCGCATGTCGAGAGACCCAGTACTTC
few	16	TRBD2	TRBV4-2	TRBJ2-5	CASSQGVAGNQETQYF	TGTGCCAGCAGCCAAGGAGTAGCGGGTAACCAAGAGACCCAGTACTTC
-	17	TRBD2	TRBV6-1	TRBJ2-1	CASSEWETSGRDNEQFF	TGTGCCAGCAGTGAATGGGAAACTAGCGGGAGGGACAATGAGCAGTTCTTC
-	17	TRBD1	TRBV5-1	TRBJ2-3	CASSFTSGTGGPDTQYF	TGCGCCAGCAGCTTCACCTCCGGGACAGGGGGCCCAGATACGCAGTATTTT
once	16	TRBD2	TRBV11-1	TRBJ2-1	CASTSGRGSSYNEQFF	TGTGCCAGCACCTCCGGCCGCGGGAGCTCCTACAATGAGCAGTTCTTC
-	15	-	TRBV23-1	TRBJ2-7	CASSQGRRHSYEQYF	TGCGCCAGCAGTCAAGGGCGCCGGCACTCCTACGAGCAGTACTTC
few	11	-	TRBV28	TRBJ2-2	CASSFLGELFF	TGTGCCAGCAGTTTTCTCGGGGAGCTGTTTTTT
-	15	TRBD1	TRBV11-2	TRBJ2-3	CASSFDRAYTDTQYF	TGTGCCAGCAGCTTCGACAGGGCCTACACAGATACGCAGTATTTT
few	13	-	TRBV18	TRBJ2-5	CASSPPVVETQYF	TGTGCCAGCTCACCACCGGTGGTAGAGACCCAGTACTTC
-	14	-	TRBV2	TRBJ1-1	CASSKEGQPIEAFF	TGTGCCAGCAGTAAGGAAGGGCAGCCCATTGAAGCTTTCTTT
-	13	-	TRBV28	TRBJ2-7	CASSSPTPYEQYF	TGTGCCAGCAGTTCCCCCACTCCTTACGAGCAGTACTTC
-	13	-	TRBV5-4	TRBJ2-7	CASSAGQRDEQYF	TGTGCCAGCAGCGCGGGACAGCGCGACGAGCAGTACTTC
-	15	TRBD2	TRBV11-1	TRBJ2-7	CASSHGTSGAYEQYF	TGTGCCAGCAGTCACGGGACTAGTGGGGCCTACGAGCAGTACTTC